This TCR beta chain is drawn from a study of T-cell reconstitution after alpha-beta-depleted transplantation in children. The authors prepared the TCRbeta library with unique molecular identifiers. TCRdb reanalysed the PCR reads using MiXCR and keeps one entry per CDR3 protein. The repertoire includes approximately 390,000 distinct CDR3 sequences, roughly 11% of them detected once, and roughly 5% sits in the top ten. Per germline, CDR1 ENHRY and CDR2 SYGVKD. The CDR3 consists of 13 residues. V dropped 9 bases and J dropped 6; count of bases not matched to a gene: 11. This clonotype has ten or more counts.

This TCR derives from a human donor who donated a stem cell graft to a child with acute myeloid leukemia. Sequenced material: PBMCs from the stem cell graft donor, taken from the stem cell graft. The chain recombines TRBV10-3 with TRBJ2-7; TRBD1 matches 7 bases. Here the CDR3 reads CAIRPGQTSEQYV. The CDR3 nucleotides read TGTGCCATTCGTCCGGGACAGACCTCCGAGCAGTACGTC.